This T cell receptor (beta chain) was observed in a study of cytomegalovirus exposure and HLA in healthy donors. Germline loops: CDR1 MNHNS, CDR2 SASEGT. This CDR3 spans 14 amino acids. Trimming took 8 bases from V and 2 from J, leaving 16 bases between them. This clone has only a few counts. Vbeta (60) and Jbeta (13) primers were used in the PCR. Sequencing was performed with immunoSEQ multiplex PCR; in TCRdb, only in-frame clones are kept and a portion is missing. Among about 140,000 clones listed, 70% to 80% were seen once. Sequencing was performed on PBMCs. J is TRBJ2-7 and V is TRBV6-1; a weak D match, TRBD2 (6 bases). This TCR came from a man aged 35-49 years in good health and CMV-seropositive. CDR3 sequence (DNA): TGTGCCAGCCACGACTATAGCGGAACCTACGAGCAGTACTTC. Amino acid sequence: CASHDYSGTYEQYF.